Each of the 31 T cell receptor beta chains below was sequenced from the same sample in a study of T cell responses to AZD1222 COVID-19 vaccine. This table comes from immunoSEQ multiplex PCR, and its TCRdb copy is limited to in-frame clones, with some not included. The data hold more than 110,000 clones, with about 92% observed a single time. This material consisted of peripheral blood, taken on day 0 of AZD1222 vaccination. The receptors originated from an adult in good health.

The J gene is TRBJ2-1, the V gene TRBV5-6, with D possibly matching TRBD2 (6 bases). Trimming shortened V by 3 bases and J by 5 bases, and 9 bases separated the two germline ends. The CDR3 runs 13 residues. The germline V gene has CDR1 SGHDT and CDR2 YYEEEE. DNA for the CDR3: TGTGCCAGCAGCTGGGGACTGAACAATGAGCAGTTCTTC. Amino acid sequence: CASSWGLNNEQFF.

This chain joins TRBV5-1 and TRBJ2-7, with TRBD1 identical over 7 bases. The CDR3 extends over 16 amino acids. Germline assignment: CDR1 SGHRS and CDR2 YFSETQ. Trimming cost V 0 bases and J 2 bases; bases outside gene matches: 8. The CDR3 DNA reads TGCGCCAGCAGCTTGGGGGGGACAGCGGAACCCTACGAGCAGTACTTC. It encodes CASSLGGTAEPYEQYF. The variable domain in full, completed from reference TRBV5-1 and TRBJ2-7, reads KAGVTQTPRYLIKTRGQQVTLSCSPISGHRSVSWYQQTPGQGLQFLFEYFSETQRNKGNFPGRFSGRQFSNSRSEMNVSTLELGDSALYLCASSLGGTAEPYEQYFGPGTRLTVT.

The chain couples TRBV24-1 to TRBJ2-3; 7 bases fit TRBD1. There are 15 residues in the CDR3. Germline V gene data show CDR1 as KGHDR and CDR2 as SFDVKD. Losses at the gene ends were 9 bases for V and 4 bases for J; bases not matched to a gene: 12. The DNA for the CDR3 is TGTGCCACCCAAAACGAAAGACAGGGTGCAGATACGCAGTATTTT. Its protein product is CATQNERQGADTQYF.

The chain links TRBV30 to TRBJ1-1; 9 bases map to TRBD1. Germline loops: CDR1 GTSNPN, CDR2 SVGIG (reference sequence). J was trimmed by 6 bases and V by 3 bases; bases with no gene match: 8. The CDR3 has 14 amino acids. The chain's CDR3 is CAWSSQGAASEAFF. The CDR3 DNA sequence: TGTGCCTGGAGCTCACAGGGGGCCGCCTCTGAAGCTTTCTTT.

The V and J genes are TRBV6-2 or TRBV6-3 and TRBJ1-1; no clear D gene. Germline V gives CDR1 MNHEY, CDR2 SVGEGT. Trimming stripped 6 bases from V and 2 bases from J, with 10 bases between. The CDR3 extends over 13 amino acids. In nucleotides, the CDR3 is TGTGCCAGCAGCCGGGTCTCTAACACTGAAGCTTTCTTT. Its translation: CASSRVSNTEAFF.

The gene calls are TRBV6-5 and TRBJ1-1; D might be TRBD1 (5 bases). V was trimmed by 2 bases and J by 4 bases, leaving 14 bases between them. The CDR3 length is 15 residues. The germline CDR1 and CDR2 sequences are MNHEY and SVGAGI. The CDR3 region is CASSYGPGGTTEAFF. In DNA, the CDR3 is TGTGCCAGCAGTTACGGCCCAGGAGGGACCACTGAAGCTTTCTTT.

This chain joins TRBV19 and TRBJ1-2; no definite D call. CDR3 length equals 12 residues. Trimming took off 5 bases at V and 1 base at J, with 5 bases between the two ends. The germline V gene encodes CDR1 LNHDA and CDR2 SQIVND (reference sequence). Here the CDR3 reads CASSAINYGYTF. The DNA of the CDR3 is TGTGCCAGTAGTGCTATTAACTATGGCTACACCTTC.

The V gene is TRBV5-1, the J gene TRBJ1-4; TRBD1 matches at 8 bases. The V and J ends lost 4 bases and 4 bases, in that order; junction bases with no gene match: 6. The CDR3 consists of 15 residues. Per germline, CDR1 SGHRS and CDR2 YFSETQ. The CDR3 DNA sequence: TGCGCCAGCAGCCCGACAGGGGAGAATAATGAAAAACTGTTTTTT. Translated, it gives CASSPTGENNEKLFF.

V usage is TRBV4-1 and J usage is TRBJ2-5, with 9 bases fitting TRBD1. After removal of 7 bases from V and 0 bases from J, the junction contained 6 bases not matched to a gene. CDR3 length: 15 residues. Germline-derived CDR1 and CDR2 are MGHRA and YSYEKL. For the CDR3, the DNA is TGCGCCAGCAAAACCGGGACAGGGAACCAAGAGACCCAGTACTTC. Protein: CASKTGTGNQETQYF.

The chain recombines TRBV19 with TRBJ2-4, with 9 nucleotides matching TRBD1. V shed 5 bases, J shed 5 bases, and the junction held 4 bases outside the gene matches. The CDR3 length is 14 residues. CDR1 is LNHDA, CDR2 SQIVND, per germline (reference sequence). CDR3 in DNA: TGTGCCAGTAGTGGATGGGACAGGGAAAACATTCAGTACTTC. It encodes CASSGWDRENIQYF.

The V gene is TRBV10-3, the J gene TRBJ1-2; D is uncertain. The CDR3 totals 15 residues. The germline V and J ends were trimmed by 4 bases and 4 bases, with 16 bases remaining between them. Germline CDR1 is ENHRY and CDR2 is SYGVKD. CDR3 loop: CAISGSARRTYGYTF. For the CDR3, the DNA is TGTGCCATCAGTGGGAGCGCCAGGCGCACCTATGGCTACACCTTC.

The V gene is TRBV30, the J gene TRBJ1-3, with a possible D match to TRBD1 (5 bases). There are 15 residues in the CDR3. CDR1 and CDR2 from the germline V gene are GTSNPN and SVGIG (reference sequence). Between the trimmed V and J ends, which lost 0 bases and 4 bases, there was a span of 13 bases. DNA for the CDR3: TGTGCCTGGAGTGTTGAAGGGGCCGGAGGAAACACCATATATTTT. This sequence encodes CAWSVEGAGGNTIYF.

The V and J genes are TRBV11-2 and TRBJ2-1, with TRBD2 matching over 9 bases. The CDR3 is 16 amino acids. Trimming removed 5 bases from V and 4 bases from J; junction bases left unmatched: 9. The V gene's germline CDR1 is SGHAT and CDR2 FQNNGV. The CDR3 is CASSALAGAFYNEQFF. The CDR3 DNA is TGTGCCAGCAGCGCCTTAGCGGGGGCCTTTTACAATGAGCAGTTCTTC.

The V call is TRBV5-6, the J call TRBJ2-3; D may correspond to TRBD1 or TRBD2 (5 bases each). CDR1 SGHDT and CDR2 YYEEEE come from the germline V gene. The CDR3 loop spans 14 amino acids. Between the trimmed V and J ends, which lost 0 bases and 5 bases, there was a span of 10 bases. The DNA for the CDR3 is TGTGCCAGCAGCTTGGTGGGGACCGGAGATACGCAGTATTTT. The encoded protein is CASSLVGTGDTQYF.

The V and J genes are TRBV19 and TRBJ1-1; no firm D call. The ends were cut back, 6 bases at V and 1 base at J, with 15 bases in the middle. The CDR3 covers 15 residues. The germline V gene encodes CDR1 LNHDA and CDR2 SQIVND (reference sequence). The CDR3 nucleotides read TGTGCCAGTAGCCTTCGGTTGCGTGGGAACACTGAAGCTTTCTTT. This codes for CASSLRLRGNTEAFF.

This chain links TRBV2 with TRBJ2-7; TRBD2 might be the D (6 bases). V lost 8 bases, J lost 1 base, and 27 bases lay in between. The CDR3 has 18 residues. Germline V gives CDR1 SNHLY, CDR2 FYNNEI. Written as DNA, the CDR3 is TGTGCCAGCTTCGGGGGTACTTTAAACATGGCGGTGTCCTACGAGCAGTACTTC. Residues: CASFGGTLNMAVSYEQYF.

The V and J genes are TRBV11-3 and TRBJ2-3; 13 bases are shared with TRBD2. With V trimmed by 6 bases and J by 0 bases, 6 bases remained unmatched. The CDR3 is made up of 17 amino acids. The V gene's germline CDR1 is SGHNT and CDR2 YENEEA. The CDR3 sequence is CASRPGTSGASTDTQYF. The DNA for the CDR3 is TGTGCCAGCAGACCAGGGACTAGCGGGGCCAGCACAGATACGCAGTATTTT.

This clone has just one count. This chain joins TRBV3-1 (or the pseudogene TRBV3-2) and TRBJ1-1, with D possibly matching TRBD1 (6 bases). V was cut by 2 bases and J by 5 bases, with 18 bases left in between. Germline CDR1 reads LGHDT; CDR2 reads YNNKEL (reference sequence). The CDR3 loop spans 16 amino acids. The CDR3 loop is CASSQYSRGIYTEAFF. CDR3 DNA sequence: TGTGCCAGCAGCCAATATAGCAGGGGTATATATACTGAAGCTTTCTTT.

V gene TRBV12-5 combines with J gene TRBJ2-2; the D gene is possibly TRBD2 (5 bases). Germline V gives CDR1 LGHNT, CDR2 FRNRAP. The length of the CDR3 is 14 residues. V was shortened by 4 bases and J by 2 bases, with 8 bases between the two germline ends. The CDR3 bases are TGTGCTAGTGGTTCCGGGGTAAACACCGGGGAGCTGTTTTTT. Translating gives CASGSGVNTGELFF. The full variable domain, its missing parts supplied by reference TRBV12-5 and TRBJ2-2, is DARVTQTPRHKVTEMGQEVTMRCQPILGHNTVFWYRQTMMQGLELLAYFRNRAPLDDSGMPKDRFSAEMPDATLATLKIQPSEPRDSAVYFCASGSGVNTGELFFGEGSRLTVL.

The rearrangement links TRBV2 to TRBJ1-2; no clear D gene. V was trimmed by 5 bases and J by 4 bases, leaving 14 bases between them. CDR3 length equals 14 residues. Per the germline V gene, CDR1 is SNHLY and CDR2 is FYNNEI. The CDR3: CASSPQEQAYGYTF. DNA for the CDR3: TGTGCCAGCAGTCCTCAGGAGCAAGCCTATGGCTACACCTTC.

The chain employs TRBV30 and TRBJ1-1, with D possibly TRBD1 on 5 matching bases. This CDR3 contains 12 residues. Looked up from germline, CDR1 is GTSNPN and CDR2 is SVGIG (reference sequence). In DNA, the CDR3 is TGTGTCCTTGGGAAGGGGTCAGCCGTAGCTTTCTTT. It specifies CVLGKGSAVAFF.

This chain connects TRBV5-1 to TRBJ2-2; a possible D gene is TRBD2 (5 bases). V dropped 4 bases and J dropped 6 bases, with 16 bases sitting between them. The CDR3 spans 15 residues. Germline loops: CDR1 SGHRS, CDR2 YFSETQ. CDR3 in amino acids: CASSDGIGRAGELFF. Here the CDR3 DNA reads TGCGCCAGCAGCGACGGGATAGGAAGGGCCGGGGAGCTGTTTTTT.

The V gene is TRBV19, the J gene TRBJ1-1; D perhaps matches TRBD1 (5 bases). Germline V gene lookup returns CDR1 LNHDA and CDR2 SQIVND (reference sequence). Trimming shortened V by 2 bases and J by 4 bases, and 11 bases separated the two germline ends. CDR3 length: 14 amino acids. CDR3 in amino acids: CASSIFDSSTEAFF. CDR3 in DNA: TGTGCCAGTAGTATATTTGACAGCAGCACTGAAGCTTTCTTT.

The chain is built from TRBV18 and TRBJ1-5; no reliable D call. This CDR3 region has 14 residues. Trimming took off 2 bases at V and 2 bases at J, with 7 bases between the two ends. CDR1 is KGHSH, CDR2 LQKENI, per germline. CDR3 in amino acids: CASSPGMGNQPQHF. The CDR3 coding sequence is TGTGCCAGCTCACCAGGGATGGGCAATCAGCCCCAGCATTTT.

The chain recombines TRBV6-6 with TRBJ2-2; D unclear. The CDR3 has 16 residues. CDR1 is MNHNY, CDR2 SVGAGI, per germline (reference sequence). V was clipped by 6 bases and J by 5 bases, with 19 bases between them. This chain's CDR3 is CASSYRSLSRTGELFF. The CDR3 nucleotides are TGTGCCAGCAGCTATAGGTCCCTGTCGCGGACCGGGGAGCTGTTTTTT.

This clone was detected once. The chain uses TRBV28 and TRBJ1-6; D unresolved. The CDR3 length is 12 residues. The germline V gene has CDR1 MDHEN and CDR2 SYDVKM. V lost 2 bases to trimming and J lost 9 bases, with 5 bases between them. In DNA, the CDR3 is TGTGCCAGCAGTTTAAGGGCTTCACCCCTCCACTTT. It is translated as CASSLRASPLHF.

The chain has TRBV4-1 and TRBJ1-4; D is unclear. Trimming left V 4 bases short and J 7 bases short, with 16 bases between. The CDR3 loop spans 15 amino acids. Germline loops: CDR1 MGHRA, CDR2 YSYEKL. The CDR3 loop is CASSPPSSGSEKLFF. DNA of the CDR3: TGCGCCAGCAGCCCCCCCAGTTCCGGGAGTGAAAAACTGTTTTTT.

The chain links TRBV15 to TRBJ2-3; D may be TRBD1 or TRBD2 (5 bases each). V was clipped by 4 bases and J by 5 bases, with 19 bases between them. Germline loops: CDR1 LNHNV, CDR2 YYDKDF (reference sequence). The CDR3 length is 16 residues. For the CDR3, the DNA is TGTGCCACCAGCACTGTGGCAGGGACGGGGAAAGATACGCAGTATTTT. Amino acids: CATSTVAGTGKDTQYF. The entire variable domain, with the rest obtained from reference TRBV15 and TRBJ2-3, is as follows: DAMVIQNPRYQVTQFGKPVTLSCSQTLNHNVMYWYQQKSSQAPKLLFHYYDKDFNNEADTPDNFQSRRPNTSFCFLDIRSPGLGDTAMYLCATSTVAGTGKDTQYFGPGTRLTVL.

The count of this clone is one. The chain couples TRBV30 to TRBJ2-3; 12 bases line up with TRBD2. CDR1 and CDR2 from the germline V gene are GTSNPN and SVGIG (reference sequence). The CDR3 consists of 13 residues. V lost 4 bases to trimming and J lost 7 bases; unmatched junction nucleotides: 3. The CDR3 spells CAWTSGGGNTQYF. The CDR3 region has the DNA TGTGCCTGGACTAGCGGGGGGGGGAATACGCAGTATTTT.

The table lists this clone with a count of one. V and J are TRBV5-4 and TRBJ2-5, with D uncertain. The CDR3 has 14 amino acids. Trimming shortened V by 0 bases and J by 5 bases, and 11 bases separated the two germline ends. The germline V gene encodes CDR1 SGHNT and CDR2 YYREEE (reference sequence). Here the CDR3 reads CASSLDRPRETQYF. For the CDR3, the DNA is TGTGCCAGCAGCTTGGATCGGCCGCGGGAGACCCAGTACTTC.

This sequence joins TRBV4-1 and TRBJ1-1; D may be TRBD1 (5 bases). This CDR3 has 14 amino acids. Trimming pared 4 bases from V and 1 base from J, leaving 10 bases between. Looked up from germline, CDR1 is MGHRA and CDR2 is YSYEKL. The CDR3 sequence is CASSRGTANTEAFF. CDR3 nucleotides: TGCGCCAGCAGCCGCGGGACGGCGAACACTGAAGCTTTCTTT.